What follows are 2 T cell receptor beta chains derived from one specimen sequenced in a study of T cell repertoires in cytomegalovirus infection. MiXCR, run by TCRdb on the reads, gives a single entry per CDR3 protein. The sample has 200,000 to 250,000 distinct CDR3 sequences, roughly 22% seen once. The sequenced sample consisted of CD8+ T cells from PBMCs. The source is a human donor in good health (CMV status not recorded). Some clones in this sample may be carry-over from other donors' samples.

The V gene is TRBV4-1, the J gene TRBJ1-2; tentative D call: TRBD1 (6 bases). Germline loops: CDR1 MGHRA, CDR2 YSYEKL. This CDR3 has 14 residues. Trimming shortened V by 0 bases and J by 5 bases, and 10 bases separated the two germline ends. CDR3: CASSQDPGTYGYTF. DNA of the CDR3: TGCGCCAGCAGCCAAGACCCCGGGACATATGGCTACACCTTC.

The rearrangement uses TRBV2 and TRBJ2-2, with 9 nucleotides matching TRBD2. The CDR3 is 16 residues long. Germline V gives CDR1 SNHLY, CDR2 FYNNEI. Germline trimming cut 5 bases from V and 3 bases from J; bases unmatched to any gene: 7. This CDR3 is CASSSGGPAYTGELFF. The CDR3 DNA sequence: TGTGCCAGCAGTAGCGGGGGGCCGGCATACACCGGGGAGCTGTTTTTT. Together with reference TRBV2 and TRBJ2-2, the CDR3 gives the full variable domain: EPEVTQTPSHQVTQMGQEVILRCVPISNHLYFYWYRQILGQKVEFLVSFYNNEISEKSEIFDDQFSVERPDGSNFTLKIRSTKLEDSAMYFCASSSGGPAYTGELFFGEGSRLTVL.